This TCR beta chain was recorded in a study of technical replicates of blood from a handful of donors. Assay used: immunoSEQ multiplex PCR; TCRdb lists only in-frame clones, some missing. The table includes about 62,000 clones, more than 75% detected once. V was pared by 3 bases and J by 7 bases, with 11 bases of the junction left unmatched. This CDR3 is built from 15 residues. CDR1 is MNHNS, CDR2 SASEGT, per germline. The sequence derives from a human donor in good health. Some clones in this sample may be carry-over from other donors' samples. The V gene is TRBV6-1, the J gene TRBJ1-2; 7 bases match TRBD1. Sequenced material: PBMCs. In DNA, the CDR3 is TGTGCCAGCAGTGATTTAGGAGGGGGCACAGGTGGCTACACCTTC. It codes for CASSDLGGGTGGYTF.